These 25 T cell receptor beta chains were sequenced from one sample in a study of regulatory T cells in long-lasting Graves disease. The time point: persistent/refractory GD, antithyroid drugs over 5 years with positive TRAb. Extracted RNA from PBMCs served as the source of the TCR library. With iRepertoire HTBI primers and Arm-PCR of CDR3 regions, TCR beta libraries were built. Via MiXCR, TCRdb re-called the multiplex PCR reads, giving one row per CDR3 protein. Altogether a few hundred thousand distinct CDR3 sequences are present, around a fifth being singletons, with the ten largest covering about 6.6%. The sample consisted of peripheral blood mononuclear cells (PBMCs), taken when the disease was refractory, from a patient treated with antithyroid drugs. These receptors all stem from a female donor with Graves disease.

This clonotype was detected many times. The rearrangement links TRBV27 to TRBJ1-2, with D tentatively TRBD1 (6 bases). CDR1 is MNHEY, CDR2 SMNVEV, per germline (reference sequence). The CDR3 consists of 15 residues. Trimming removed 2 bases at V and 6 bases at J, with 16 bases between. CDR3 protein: CASSLGGRGEHGYTF. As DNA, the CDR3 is TGTGCCAGCAGTTTAGGCGGAAGGGGGGAGCATGGCTACACCTTC.

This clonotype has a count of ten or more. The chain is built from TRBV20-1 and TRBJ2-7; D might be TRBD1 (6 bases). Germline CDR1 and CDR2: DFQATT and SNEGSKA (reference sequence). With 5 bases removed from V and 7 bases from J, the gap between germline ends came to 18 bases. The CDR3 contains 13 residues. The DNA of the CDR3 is TGCAGTGCTTCGGACAGTGGACTGGGGGAGCAGTACTTC. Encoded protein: CSASDSGLGEQYF.

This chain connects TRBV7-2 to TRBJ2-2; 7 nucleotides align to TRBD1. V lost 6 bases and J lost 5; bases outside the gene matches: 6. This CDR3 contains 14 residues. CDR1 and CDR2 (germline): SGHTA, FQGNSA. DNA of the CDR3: TGTGCCAGCAGGCCTCAGGGGGAAACCGGGGAGCTGTTTTTT. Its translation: CASRPQGETGELFF. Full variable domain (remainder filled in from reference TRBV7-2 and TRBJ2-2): GAGVSQSPSNKVTEKGKDVELRCDPISGHTALYWYRQSLGQGLEFLIYFQGNSAPDKSGLPSDRFSAERTGGSVSTLTIQRTQQEDSAVYLCASRPQGETGELFFGEGSRLTVL.

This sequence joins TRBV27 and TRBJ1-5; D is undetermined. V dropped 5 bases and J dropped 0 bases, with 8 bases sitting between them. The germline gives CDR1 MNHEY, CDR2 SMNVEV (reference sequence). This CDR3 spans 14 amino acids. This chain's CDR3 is CASSTPNSNQPQHF. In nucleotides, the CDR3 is TGTGCCAGCAGTACCCCGAATAGCAATCAGCCCCAGCATTTT.

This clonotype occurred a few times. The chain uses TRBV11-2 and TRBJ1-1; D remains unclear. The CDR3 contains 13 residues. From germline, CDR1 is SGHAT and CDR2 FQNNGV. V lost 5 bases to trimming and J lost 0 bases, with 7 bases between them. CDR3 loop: CASSPTMNTEAFF. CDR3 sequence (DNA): TGTGCCAGCAGCCCTACAATGAACACTGAAGCTTTCTTT.

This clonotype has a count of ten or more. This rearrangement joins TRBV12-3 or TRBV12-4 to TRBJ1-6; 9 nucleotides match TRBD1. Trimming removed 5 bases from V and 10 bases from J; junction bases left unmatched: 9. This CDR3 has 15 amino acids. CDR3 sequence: CASSPPGQGSSPLHF. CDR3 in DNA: TGTGCCAGCAGTCCCCCGGGACAGGGAAGCTCACCCCTCCACTTT.

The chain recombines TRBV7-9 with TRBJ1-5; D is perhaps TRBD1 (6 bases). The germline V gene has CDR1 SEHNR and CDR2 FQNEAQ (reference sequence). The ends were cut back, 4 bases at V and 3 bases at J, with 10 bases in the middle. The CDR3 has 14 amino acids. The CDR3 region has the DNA TGTGCCAGCAGCTCCCGGGACACCAATCAGCCCCAGCATTTT. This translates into CASSSRDTNQPQHF.

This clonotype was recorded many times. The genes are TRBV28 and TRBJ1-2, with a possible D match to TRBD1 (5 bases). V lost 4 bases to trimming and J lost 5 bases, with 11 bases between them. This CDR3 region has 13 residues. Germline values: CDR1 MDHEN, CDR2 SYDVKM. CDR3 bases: TGTGCCAGCAGTTGGGGGATTCGATATGGCTACACCTTC. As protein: CASSWGIRYGYTF.

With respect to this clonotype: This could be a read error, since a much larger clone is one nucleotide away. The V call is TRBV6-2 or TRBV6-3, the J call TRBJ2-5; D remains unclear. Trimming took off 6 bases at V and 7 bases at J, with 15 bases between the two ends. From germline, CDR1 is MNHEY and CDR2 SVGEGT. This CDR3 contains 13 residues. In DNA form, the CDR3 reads TGTGCCAGCAGCGTCCCTTCAAGAGGGACCCAGTACTTC. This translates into CASSVPSRGTQYF.

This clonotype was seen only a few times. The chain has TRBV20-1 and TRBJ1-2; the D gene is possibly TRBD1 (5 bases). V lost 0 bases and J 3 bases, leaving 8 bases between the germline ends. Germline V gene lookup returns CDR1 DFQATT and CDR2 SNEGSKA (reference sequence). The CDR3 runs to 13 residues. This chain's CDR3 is CSARDTGDYGYTF. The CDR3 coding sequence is TGCAGTGCTAGAGATACGGGGGACTATGGCTACACCTTC.

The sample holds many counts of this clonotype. The DNA for the CDR3 is TGTGCCAGCAAACTAGCGGGGGCCCAAGAGACCCAGTACTTC. Translating it yields CASKLAGAQETQYF. The rearrangement links TRBV5-6 to TRBJ2-5; 11 positions match TRBD2. Germline V CDR1 and CDR2: SGHDT, YYEEEE. V gave up 6 bases and J gave up 1 base; unmatched junction bases: 2. The CDR3 sequence is 14 residues long.

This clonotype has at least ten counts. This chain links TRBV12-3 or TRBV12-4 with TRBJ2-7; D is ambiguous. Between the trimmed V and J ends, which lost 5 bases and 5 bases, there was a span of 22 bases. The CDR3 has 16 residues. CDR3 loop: CASSPLLAAGRNEQYF. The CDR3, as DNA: TGTGCCAGCAGTCCCCTGTTGGCGGCTGGCAGGAACGAGCAGTACTTC.

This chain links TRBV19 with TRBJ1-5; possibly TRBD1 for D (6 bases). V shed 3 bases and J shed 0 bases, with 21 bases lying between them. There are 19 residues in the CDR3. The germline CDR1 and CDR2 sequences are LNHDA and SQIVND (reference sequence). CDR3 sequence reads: CASSMASRDITFSNQPQHF. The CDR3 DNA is TGTGCCAGTAGTATGGCCTCCCGGGACATAACCTTTAGCAATCAGCCCCAGCATTTT.

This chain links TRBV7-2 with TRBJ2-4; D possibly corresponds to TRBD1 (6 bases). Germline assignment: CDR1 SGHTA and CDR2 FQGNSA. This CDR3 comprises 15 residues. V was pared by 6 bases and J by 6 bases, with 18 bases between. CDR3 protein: CASRSSRGFGNIQYF. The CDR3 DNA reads TGTGCCAGCAGAAGTAGCAGGGGCTTCGGAAACATTCAGTACTTC. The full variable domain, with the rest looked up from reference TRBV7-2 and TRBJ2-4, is GAGVSQSPSNKVTEKGKDVELRCDPISGHTALYWYRQSLGQGLEFLIYFQGNSAPDKSGLPSDRFSAERTGGSVSTLTIQRTQQEDSAVYLCASRSSRGFGNIQYFGAGTRLSVL.

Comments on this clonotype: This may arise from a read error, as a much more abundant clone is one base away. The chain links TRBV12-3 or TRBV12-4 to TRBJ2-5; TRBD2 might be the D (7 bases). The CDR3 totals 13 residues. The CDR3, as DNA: TGTGCCAGCAGGCGGGGGCAAGCAGAGACCCAGTGCTTC. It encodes CASRRGQAETQCF.

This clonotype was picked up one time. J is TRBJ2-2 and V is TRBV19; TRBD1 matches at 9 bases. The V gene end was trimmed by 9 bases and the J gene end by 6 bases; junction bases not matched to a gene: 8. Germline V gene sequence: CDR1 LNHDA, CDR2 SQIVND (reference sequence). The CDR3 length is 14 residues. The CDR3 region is CASQIQGAPGELFF. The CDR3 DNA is TGTGCCAGCCAGATACAGGGGGCCCCCGGGGAGCTGTTTTTT.

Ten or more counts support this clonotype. The CDR3 reads CASSFVGAGQPQHF. As DNA, the CDR3 is TGTGCCAGCAGCTTTGTGGGGGCAGGTCAGCCCCAGCATTTT. The chain recombines TRBV5-5 with TRBJ1-5; possible D gene TRBD1, 6 bases. V lost 2 bases to trimming and J lost 6 bases, with 12 bases between them. This CDR3 comprises 14 residues. CDR1 and CDR2 from the germline V gene are SGHKS and YYEKEE (reference sequence).

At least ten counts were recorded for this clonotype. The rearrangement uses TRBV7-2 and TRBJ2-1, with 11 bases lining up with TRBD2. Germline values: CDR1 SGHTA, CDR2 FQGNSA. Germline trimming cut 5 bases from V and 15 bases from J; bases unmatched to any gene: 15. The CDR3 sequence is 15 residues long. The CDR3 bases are TGTGCCAGCAGCCCGGGACTAGCGGACCTCGGGAGACCGTTCTTC. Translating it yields CASSPGLADLGRPFF.

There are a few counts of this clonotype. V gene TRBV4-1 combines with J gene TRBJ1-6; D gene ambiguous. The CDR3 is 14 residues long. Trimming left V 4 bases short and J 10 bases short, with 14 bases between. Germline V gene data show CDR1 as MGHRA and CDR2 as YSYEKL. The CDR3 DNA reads TGCGCCAGCAGCCCGGAAGTGAGTAGGTCACCCCTCCACTTT. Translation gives CASSPEVSRSPLHF.

The CDR3 here is CASSLRDRGYYGYTF. In DNA, the CDR3 is TGTGCCAGCAGTCTCCGGGACAGGGGTTATTATGGCTACACCTTC. V gene TRBV6-1 combines with J gene TRBJ1-2, with 10 positions matching TRBD1. The CDR3 sequence is 15 residues long. The germline CDR1 and CDR2 sequences are MNHNS and SASEGT. The junction had 8 bases not matched to a gene; V was cut back by 5 bases and J by 5 bases.

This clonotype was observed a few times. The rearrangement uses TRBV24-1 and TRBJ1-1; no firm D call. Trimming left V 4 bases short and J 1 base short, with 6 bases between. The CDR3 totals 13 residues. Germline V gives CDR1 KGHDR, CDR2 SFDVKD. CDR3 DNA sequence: TGTGCCACCAGTGAATCCGGGAACACTGAAGCTTTCTTT. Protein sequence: CATSESGNTEAFF.

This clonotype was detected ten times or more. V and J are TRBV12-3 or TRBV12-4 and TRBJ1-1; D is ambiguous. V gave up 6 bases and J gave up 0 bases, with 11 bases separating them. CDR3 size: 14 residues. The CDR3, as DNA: TGTGCCAGCAGCCAAGTAGGCGTGAACACTGAAGCTTTCTTT. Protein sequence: CASSQVGVNTEAFF.

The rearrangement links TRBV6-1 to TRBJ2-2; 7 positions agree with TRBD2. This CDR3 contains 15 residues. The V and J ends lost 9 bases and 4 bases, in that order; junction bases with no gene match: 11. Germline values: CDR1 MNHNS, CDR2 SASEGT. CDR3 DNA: TGTGCCAGTACCCCGGCCCCGGGGGGCACCGGGGAGCTGTTTTTT. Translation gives CASTPAPGGTGELFF.

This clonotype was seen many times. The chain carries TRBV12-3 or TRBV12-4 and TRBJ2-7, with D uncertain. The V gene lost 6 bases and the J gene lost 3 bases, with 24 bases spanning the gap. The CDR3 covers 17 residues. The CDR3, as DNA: TGTGCCAGCAGCACTTCCCCTCGAAACCTCCGTAACTACGAGCAGTACTTC. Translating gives CASSTSPRNLRNYEQYF.

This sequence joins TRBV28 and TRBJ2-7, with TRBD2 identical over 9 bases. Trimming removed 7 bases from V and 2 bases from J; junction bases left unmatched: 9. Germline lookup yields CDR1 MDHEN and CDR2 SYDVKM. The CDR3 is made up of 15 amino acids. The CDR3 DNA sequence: TGTGCCAGCACCTTAGCGGGGGACAGTCCCTACGAGCAGTACTTC. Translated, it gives CASTLAGDSPYEQYF.